In this sample, the clone carrying this TCR beta chain turned up a few times. Measured with immunoSEQ multiplex PCR; TCRdb has only the in-frame clones, and not every one. Of about 23,000 clones listed, about 84% are singletons. Trimming shortened V by 6 bases and J by 3 bases, and 18 bases separated the two germline ends. Germline-derived CDR1 and CDR2 are MDHEN and SYDVKM. The CDR3 has 15 amino acids. This specimen belongs to a study of T cell changes during pregnancy in multiple sclerosis. V gene TRBV28 combines with J gene TRBJ2-7, with D possibly TRBD2 on 5 matching bases. The specimen comprised CD8+ T cells from peripheral blood mononuclear cells, sampled before pregnancy. The clonotype was recovered from a female donor with multiple sclerosis, enrolled in a pregnancy study. The CDR3 bases are TGTGCCAGCAGCCTGATACTAGGTATCGGCTACGAGCAGTACTTC. As protein: CASSLILGIGYEQYF.